This T cell receptor beta chain was captured in a study of T cell responses to AZD1222 COVID-19 vaccine. The method was immunoSEQ multiplex PCR; TCRdb's version includes in-frame clones alone and lacks a portion of them. Here the sample spans over 150,000 clones, 92% being singletons. Overall study results and limits: Most donors were white British and more were female, and clonal diversity was possibly underestimated. Close to half of spike-specific TCRs reportedly recognize unmutated variant regions. The span of vaccine-associated CD4 TCRs extended across spike, with dominance at 160-218 and 743-854.

Germline V gives CDR1 MDHEN, CDR2 SYDVKM. This CDR3 has 15 residues. V shed 8 bases and J 5 bases; nucleotides not matched to a gene: 12. In regard to this clone: Its matching antigen is unknown.

The source is an adult in good health. V and J are TRBV28 and TRBJ2-5, with 9 bases that match TRBD1. This specimen consisted of peripheral blood, obtained on day 0 of MenACWY control vaccination. The CDR3 loop reads CASVPFDRGRETQYF. The CDR3 nucleotides read TGTGCCAGCGTTCCCTTCGACAGGGGGAGGGAGACCCAGTACTTC.